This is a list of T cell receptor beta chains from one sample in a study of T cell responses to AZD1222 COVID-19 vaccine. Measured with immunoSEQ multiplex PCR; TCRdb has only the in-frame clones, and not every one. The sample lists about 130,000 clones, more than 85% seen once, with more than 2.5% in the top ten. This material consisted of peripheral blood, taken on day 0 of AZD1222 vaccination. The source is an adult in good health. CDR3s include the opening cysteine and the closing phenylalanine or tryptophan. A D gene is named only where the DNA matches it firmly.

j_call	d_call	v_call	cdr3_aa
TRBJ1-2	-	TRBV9	CASSAQSQGRGYTF
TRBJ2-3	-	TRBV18	CASSLGTRQDTQYF
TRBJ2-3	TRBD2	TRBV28	CASSSSGRAADTQYF
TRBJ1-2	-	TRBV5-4	CASSRTVDYGYTF
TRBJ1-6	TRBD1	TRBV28	CASSLIGGTGSSPLHF
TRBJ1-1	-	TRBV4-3	CASSQVEGGGTEAFF
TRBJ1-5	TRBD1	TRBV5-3	CARSFRAGGSAQPQHF
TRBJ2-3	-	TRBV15	CATSRGPTDTQYF
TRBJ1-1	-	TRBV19	CASSKGLAEAFF
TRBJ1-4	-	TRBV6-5	CASRFTGTGREKLFF
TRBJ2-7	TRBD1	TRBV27	CASSSRQGFEQYF
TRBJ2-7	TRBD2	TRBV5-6	CASSSRLAGTYEQYF
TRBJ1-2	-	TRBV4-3	CASSQVSGLSYGYTF
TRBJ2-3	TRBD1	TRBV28	CASSDPRQGPDTQYF
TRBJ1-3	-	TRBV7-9	CASFGWGFSGNTIYF
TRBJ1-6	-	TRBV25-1	CASNERYNSPLHF
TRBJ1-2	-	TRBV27	CASSLLQGDGYTF
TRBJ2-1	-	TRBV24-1	CATSDRPGRSGVNEQFF
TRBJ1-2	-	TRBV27	CASRLTQDVGYTF
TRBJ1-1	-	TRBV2	CAGVGAQGMVLTEAFF
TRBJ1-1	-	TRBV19	CASTRTGGLTEAFF
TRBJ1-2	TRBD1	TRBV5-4	CASSSPPQGAGGYTF
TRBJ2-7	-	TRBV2	CASSAWTDPYEQYF
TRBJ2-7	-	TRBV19	CASSSDRNSYEQYF
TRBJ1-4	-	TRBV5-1	CASSSLQGTREKLFF
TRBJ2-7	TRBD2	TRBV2	CASSEPLAVSDSYEQYF
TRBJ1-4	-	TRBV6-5	CASSRVGAEKLFF
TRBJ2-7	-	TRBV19	CATQMTGHSYEQYF
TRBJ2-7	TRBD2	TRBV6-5	CASRPTSGQSYEQYF
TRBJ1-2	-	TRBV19	CASSISAGENYGYTF
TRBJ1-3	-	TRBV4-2	CASSQTRSGNTIYF
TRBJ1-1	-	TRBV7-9	CASSPPSTVNNEAFF
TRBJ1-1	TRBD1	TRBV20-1	CSASPTGGSEAFF
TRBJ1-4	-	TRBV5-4	CASSFGPNEKLFF
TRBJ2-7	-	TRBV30	CAWSDSYEQYF
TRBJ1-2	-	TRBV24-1	CATSDATVNYGYTF
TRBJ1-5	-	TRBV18	CASSPRGDQPQHF
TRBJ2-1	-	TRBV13	CASSLVGAHNEQFF
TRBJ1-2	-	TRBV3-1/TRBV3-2	CASSQLDEGYTF
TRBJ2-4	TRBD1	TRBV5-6	CASSPGGLAKNIQYF
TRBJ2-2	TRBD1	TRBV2	CASSVDRGLTGELFF
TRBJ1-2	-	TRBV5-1	CASSPQGTIFYGYTF
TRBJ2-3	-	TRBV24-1	CATSDEEDTQYF
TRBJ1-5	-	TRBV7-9	CASSLGQGFEQPQHF
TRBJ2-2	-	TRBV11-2	CASSRRLRGELFF
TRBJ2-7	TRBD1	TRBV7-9	CASSPQDRGYEQYF
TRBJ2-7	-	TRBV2	CASRVHESYEQYF
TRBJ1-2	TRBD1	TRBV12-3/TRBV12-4	CASSLGQNYGYTF
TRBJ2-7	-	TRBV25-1	CASSPQGSYEQYF
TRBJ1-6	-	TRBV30	CAWSKFPREGSPLHF
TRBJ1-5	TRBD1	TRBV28	CASSKITGGNQPQHF
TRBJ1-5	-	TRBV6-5	CASNSNQGGNQPQHF